A selection of T cell receptor beta chains follows, all from one sample in a study of siplizumab effects on memory and regulatory T cells. Sequencing was performed with immunoSEQ multiplex PCR; in TCRdb, only in-frame clones are kept and a portion is missing. Of fewer than 120,000 clones listed, just under 95% are singletons. The sample comprised CD4+ T cells sorted from blood. The receptors were sampled from a human donor in good health. CDR3s include the opening cysteine and the closing phenylalanine or tryptophan. D genes are given only for firm matches. The size of a clone is reported for some rows only, either as once, few or many, or as a class for expanded clones.

-	TRBV2	-	TRBJ2-2	TGTGCCAGCAGTGGGCGCAGCGCGGTATTTGCCGGGGAGCTGTTTTTT	CASSGRSAVFAGELFF
-	TRBV19	-	TRBJ1-2	TGTGCCAGTAGGCCGGGAAATTTGGTACAGGGAGATGGCTACACCTTC	CASRPGNLVQGDGYTF
-	TRBV29-1	-	TRBJ2-1	TGCAGCGTTGGCAGGGGCGGCGAGCAGTTCTTC	CSVGRGGEQFF
-	TRBV5-6	TRBD1	TRBJ2-1	TGTGCCAGCAGCATCCCGGGACAGGGCAATGAGCAGTTCTTC	CASSIPGQGNEQFF
-	TRBV10-3	-	TRBJ2-7	TGTGCCATCAGCTCAGACTCCTACGAGCAGTACTTC	CAISSDSYEQYF
once	TRBV7-3	-	TRBJ2-2	TGTGCCAGCAGCGTTAGACGAGGGGACGCCCGGTTGGGCGGGGAGCTGTTTTTT	CASSVRRGDARLGGELFF
once	TRBV5-4	TRBD1	TRBJ2-7	TGTGCCAGCAGCCCTGGGGGACAGGCCAGCTCCTACGAGCAGTACTTC	CASSPGGQASSYEQYF
-	TRBV6-5	TRBD1	TRBJ2-7	TGTGCCAGCAGCCCCCGGACAGGGGTCGAGCAGTACTTC	CASSPRTGVEQYF
-	TRBV2	-	TRBJ2-5	TGTGCCAGCAGTTTACAGGGCACCGTAACCCAGTACTTC	CASSLQGTVTQYF
-	TRBV6-6	TRBD1	TRBJ1-2	TGTGCCAGCCAGGGGGGAACAGGTCTCTACACCTTC	CASQGGTGLYTF
few	TRBV18	-	TRBJ1-1	TGTGCCAGCTCACCAAGGGAGAACACTGAAGCTTTCTTT	CASSPRENTEAFF
-	TRBV6-1	-	TRBJ2-7	TGTGCCAGCAGCCTCCGGGACATCTCCTACGAGCAGTACTTC	CASSLRDISYEQYF
-	TRBV10-3	-	TRBJ2-5	TGTGCCATCAGCTTCTCCCAAGAGACCCAGTACTTC	CAISFSQETQYF
-	TRBV5-1	-	TRBJ2-3	TGCGCCAGCGCCACAGGCACTAGCACAGATACGCAGTATTTT	CASATGTSTDTQYF
-	TRBV7-2	-	TRBJ2-5	TGTGCCAGCAGCTTAGGCCTTGGCCAGGAGACCCAGTACTTC	CASSLGLGQETQYF
-	TRBV4-1	-	TRBJ2-1	TGCGCCAGCAGCCACCCTGGACGTTCCTACAATGAGCAGTTCTTC	CASSHPGRSYNEQFF
-	TRBV7-3	TRBD2	TRBJ2-1	TGTGCCAGCAGCTTAAGCGGGAGGGGGTACAATGAGCAGTTCTTC	CASSLSGRGYNEQFF
-	TRBV5-4	TRBD1	TRBJ1-2	TGTGCCAGCAGCTTGACTACGGGACAGCGCTATGGCTACACCTTC	CASSLTTGQRYGYTF
-	TRBV4-2	-	TRBJ2-5	TGTGCCAGCAGCCAAGGGGGAACTATCCAAGAGACCCAGTACTTC	CASSQGGTIQETQYF
-	TRBV10-3	-	TRBJ2-7	TGTGCCATCAGTGGAGGGATTGGGGCCTACGAGCAGTACTTC	CAISGGIGAYEQYF
-	TRBV5-1	-	TRBJ2-5	TGCGCCAGCAGCATTCCGCTAGGTCAAGAGACCCAGTACTTC	CASSIPLGQETQYF
few	TRBV5-1	-	TRBJ2-2	TGCGCCAGCAAGGCATCCGCGGGGACGAACACCGGGGAGCTGTTTTTT	CASKASAGTNTGELFF
-	TRBV6-6	-	TRBJ1-1	TGTGCCAGCATCAGGCCGGGGGCCACTGAAGCTTTCTTT	CASIRPGATEAFF
-	TRBV2	-	TRBJ1-1	TGTGCCAGCAGACAGGGACTGAACACTGAAGCTTTCTTT	CASRQGLNTEAFF
-	TRBV5-8	TRBD1	TRBJ1-2	TGTGCCAGCAGCTCAGACAGGGGGCGGTGGAATGGCTACACCTTC	CASSSDRGRWNGYTF
-	TRBV7-7	-	TRBJ1-5	TGTGCTAGCAGCTCGGGACACAATCAGCCCCAGCATTTT	CASSSGHNQPQHF
-	TRBV15	-	TRBJ2-1	TGTGCCACCAGAACAGAGGTAGGACAGCGCTTTTCCTACAATGAGCAGTTCTTC	CATRTEVGQRFSYNEQFF
-	TRBV19	-	TRBJ2-7	TGTGCCAGTAGTAAACAGGGCAGCGAGCAGTACTTC	CASSKQGSEQYF
-	TRBV6-5	TRBD1	TRBJ1-1	TGTGCCAGCAGTTACTCGATTGCAGGGGGCGGGCGAGCTTTCTTT	CASSYSIAGGGRAFF
-	TRBV5-4	-	TRBJ1-5	TGTGCCAGCAGCTTGGCAGAAGTCAATCAGCCCCAGCATTTT	CASSLAEVNQPQHF
-	TRBV27	TRBD2	TRBJ2-5	TGTGCCAGCAGTTTCTCTTCTAGCGGGGGAGAGACCCAGTACTTC	CASSFSSSGGETQYF
once	TRBV21-1	-	TRBJ1-4	TGTGCCAGCCCCCTGGCGGCGGATAATGAAAAACTGTTTTTT	CASPLAADNEKLFF
-	TRBV11-1	-	TRBJ2-5	TGTGCCAGCAGCGGGCGGACAGAAGAGACCCAGTACTTC	CASSGRTEETQYF
-	TRBV6-5	TRBD2	TRBJ2-7	TGTGCCAGCAGACTCGGACTAGGAAGCTCCTACGAGCAGTACTTC	CASRLGLGSSYEQYF
-	TRBV19	-	TRBJ1-1	TGTGCCAGTTCCGTAAGGCCAGGGCCCAACACTGAAGCTTTCTTT	CASSVRPGPNTEAFF
-	TRBV19	-	TRBJ1-4	TGTGCCAGTAGTATACTTGGGCTGCCTAATGAAAAACTGTTTTTT	CASSILGLPNEKLFF
few	TRBV2	-	TRBJ2-2	TGTGCCAGCAGGGCCACAGGACAAACCGGGGAGCTGTTTTTT	CASRATGQTGELFF
-	TRBV9	TRBD2	TRBJ2-7	TGTGCCAGCAGCGAAGGACTAGCGGGAGGGGGCTATTCCTACGAGCAGTACTTC	CASSEGLAGGGYSYEQYF
-	TRBV5-1	-	TRBJ1-2	TGCGCCAGCAGCTTAGGACAAATAGATGGCTACACCTTC	CASSLGQIDGYTF
once	TRBV7-9	-	TRBJ2-7	TGTGCCAGCAGTAGGGCCGGGGGCATCTACGAGCAGTACTTC	CASSRAGGIYEQYF
-	TRBV7-9	TRBD2	TRBJ2-5	TGTGCCAGCAGCTTAGCGTCTGGAGCGGGAGGTTTGGGGACCCAGTACTTC	CASSLASGAGGLGTQYF
-	TRBV28	-	TRBJ1-2	TGTGCCAGCAGTCAACGGAATACAGGATATGGCTACACCTTC	CASSQRNTGYGYTF
-	TRBV5-1	TRBD2	TRBJ2-5	TGCGCCAGCAGCTGGGTAGCGGGAGAAGAGACCCAGTACTTC	CASSWVAGEETQYF
once	TRBV18	TRBD2	TRBJ2-5	TGTGCCAGCTCACCTAGACTAGCGGAAGAGACCCAGTACTTC	CASSPRLAEETQYF
-	TRBV6-5	TRBD2	TRBJ2-7	TGTGCCATCAGGGGGACTAGCGGGGTTAGCTACGAGCAGTACTTC	CAIRGTSGVSYEQYF
-	TRBV5-6	TRBD1	TRBJ1-2	TGTGCCAGCAGCTTGCAAACAGGGGGCGTGCATGGCTACACCTTC	CASSLQTGGVHGYTF
-	TRBV6-1	-	TRBJ1-5	TGTGCCAGCAGTGATAAACCCGGTCGGGGCAATCAGCCCCAGCATTTT	CASSDKPGRGNQPQHF
-	TRBV6-1	-	TRBJ2-1	TGTGCCAGCATTGGCCCGAGCTCCTACAATGAGCAGTTCTTC	CASIGPSSYNEQFF
once	TRBV15	-	TRBJ1-4	TGTGCCACCAGCACAAGGGGGTTCAGTGAAAAACTGTTTTTT	CATSTRGFSEKLFF
-	TRBV28	-	TRBJ1-2	TGTGCCAGCAGTCTATCGGACCAACCCTATGGCTACACCTTC	CASSLSDQPYGYTF
-	TRBV5-5	-	TRBJ2-7	TGTGCCAGCAGTGGGGACCCCGGGAGTTACGAGCAGTACTTC	CASSGDPGSYEQYF
-	TRBV6-5	TRBD2	TRBJ2-7	TGTGCCAGCAGCCGGGGGGGGAGAGCCTCCTACGAGCAGTACTTC	CASSRGGRASYEQYF
-	TRBV2	-	TRBJ1-3	TGTGCCAGCAGGGGTAGGGCTGGAAACACCATATATTTT	CASRGRAGNTIYF